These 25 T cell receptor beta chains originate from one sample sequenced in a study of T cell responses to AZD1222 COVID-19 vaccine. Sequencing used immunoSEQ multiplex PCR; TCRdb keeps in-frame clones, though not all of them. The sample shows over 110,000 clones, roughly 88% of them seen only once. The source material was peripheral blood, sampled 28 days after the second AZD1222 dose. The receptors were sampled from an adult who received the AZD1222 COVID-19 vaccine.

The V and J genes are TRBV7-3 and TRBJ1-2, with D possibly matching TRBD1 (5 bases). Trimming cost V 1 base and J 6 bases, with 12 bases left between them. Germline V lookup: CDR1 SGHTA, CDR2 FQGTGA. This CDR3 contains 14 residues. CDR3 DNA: TGTGCCAGCAGCTTAAGGCAGGGTAGGGATGGCTACACCTTC. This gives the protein CASSLRQGRDGYTF.

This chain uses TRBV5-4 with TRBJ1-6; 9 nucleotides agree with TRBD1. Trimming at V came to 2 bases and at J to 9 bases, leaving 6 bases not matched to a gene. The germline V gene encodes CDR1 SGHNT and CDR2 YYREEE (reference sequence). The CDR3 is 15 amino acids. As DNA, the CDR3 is TGTGCCAGCAGCTTCATCGGGACAGGGAGTTCACCCCTCCACTTT. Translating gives CASSFIGTGSSPLHF.

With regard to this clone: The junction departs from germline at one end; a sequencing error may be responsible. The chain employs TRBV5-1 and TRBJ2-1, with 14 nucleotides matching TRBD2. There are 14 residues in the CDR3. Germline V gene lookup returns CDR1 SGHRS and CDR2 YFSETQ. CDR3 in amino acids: CASSSGTSGSFRIF. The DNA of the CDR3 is TGCGCCAGCAGCTCTGGGACTAGCGGGAGTTTCCGTATCTTC. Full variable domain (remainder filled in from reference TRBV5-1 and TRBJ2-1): KAGVTQTPRYLIKTRGQQVTLSCSPISGHRSVSWYQQTPGQGLQFLFEYFSETQRNKGNFPGRFSGRQFSNSRSEMNVSTLELGDSALYLCASSSGTSGSFRIFGPGTRLTVL.

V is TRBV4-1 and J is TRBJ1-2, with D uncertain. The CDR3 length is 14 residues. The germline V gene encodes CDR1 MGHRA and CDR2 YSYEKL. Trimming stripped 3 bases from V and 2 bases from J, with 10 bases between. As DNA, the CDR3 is TGCGCCAGCAGCCACCCATCTGTAAACTATGGCTACACCTTC. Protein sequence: CASSHPSVNYGYTF.

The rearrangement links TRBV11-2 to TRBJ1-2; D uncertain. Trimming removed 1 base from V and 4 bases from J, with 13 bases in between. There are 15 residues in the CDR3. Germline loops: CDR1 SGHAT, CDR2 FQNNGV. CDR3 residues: CASSLAWQNLYGYTF. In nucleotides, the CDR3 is TGTGCCAGCAGCTTAGCTTGGCAGAACCTCTATGGCTACACCTTC. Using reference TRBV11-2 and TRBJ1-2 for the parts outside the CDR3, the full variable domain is EAGVAQSPRYKIIEKRQSVAFWCNPISGHATLYWYQQILGQGPKLLIQFQNNGVVDDSQLPKDRFSAERLKGVDSTLKIQPAKLEDSAVYLCASSLAWQNLYGYTFGSGTRLTVV.

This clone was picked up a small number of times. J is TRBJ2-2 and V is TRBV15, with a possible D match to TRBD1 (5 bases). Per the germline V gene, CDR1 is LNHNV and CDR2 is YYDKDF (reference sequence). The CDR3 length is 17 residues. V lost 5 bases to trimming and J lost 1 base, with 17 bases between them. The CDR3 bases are TGTGCCACCAGCGGGGCGACAGTCTCTTTGAACACCGGGGAGCTGTTTTTT. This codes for CATSGATVSLNTGELFF.

The CDR3 loop is CATSPTENNQPQHF. In DNA, the CDR3 is TGTGCCACCAGTCCGACAGAAAACAATCAGCCCCAGCATTTT. This sequence joins TRBV24-1 and TRBJ1-5; D perhaps matches TRBD1 (5 bases). Trimming took 6 bases from V and 3 from J, leaving 11 bases between them. This CDR3 contains 14 residues. CDR1 is KGHDR and CDR2 is SFDVKD in the germline V gene.

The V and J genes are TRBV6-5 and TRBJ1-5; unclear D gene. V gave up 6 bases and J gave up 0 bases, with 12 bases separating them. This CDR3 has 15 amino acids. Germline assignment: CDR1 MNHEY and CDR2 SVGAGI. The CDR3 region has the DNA TGTGCCAGCAGCAGAAGCAGGAATAGCAATCAGCCCCAGCATTTT. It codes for CASSRSRNSNQPQHF.

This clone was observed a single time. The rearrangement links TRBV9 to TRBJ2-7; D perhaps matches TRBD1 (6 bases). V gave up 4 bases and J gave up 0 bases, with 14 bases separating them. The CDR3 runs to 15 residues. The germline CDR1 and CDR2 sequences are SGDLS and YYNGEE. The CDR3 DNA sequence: TGTGCCAGCAGCCTCCTTTTGGACAGCTCCTACGAGCAGTACGTC. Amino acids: CASSLLLDSSYEQYV.

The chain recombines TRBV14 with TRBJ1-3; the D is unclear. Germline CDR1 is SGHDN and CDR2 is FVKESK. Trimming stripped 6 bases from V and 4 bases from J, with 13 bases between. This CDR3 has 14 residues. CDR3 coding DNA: TGTGCCAGCAGTCATAATGGAGGGGGAAACACCATATATTTT. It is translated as CASSHNGGGNTIYF.

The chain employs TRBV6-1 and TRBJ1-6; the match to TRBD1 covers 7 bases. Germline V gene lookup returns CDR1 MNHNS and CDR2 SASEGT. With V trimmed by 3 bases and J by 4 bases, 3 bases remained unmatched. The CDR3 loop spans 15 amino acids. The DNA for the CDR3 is TGTGCCAGCAGTGACCTGGGACAGTATAATTCACCCCTCCACTTT. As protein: CASSDLGQYNSPLHF.

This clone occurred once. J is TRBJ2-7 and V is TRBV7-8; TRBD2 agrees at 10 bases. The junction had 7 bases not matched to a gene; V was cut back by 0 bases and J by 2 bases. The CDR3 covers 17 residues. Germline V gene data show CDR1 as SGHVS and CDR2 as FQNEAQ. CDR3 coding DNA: TGTGCCAGCAGCTTAGCCACCCTAGCGGGGGACGCCTACGAGCAGTACGTC. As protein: CASSLATLAGDAYEQYV.

CDR3 DNA: TGCAGCGTTGAAGGACCCGGGGGTGCGATCACTGAAGCTTTCTTT. Protein: CSVEGPGGAITEAFF. This chain joins TRBV29-1 and TRBJ1-1; possible D gene TRBD1, 5 bases. This CDR3 has 15 residues. Germline V gene lookup returns CDR1 SQVTM and CDR2 ANQGSEA. Trimming shortened V by 1 base and J by 4 bases, and 16 bases separated the two germline ends.

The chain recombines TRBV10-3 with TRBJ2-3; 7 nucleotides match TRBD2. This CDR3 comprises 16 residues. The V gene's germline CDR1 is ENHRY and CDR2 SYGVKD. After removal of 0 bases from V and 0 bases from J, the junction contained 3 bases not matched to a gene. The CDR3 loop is CAISESRGGSTDTQYF. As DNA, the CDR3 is TGTGCCATCAGTGAGTCGCGCGGGGGAAGCACAGATACGCAGTATTTT.

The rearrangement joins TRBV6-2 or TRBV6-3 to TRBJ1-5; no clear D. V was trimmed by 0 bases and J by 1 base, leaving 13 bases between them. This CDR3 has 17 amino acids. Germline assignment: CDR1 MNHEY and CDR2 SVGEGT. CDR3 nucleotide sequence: TGTGCCAGCAGTTACTCGACGGGCGGGGTCAGCAATCAGCCCCAGCATTTT. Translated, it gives CASSYSTGGVSNQPQHF.

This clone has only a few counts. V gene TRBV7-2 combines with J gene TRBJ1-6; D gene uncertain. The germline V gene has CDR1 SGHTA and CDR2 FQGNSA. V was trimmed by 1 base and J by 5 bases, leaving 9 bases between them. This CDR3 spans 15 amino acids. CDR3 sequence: CASSLGHMNNSPLHF. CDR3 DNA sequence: TGTGCCAGCAGCTTAGGACATATGAATAATTCACCCCTCCACTTT.

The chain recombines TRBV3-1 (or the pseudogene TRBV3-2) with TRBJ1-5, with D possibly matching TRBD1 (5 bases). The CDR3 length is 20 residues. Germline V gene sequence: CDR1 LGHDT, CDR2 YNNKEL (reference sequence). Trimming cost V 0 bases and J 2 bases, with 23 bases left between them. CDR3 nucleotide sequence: TGTGCCAGCAGCCAAGATCCCGTAGGGACCCCTAAACGGGGCAATCAGCCCCAGCATTTT. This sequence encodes CASSQDPVGTPKRGNQPQHF.

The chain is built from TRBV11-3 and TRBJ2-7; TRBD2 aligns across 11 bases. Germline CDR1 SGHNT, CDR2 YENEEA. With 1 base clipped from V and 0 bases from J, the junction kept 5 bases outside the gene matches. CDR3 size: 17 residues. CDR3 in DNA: TGTGCCAGCAGCTTAGGTCTAGCGGGGGGAAGCTCCTACGAGCAGTACGTC. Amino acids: CASSLGLAGGSSYEQYV.

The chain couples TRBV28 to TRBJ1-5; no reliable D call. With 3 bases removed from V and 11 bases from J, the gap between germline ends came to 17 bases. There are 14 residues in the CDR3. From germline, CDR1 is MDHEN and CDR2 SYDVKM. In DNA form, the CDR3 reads TGTGCCAGCAGTTTGTCGGGTTCCCTTTTGGCCCAGCATTTT. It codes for CASSLSGSLLAQHF.

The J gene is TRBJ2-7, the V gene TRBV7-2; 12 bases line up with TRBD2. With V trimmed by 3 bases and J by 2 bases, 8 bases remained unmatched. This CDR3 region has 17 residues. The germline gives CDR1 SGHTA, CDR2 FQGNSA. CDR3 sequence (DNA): TGTGCCAGCAGCTTCGGACTAGCGGGACCAATCCCCTACGAGCAGTACTTC. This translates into CASSFGLAGPIPYEQYF. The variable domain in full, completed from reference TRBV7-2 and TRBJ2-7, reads GAGVSQSPSNKVTEKGKDVELRCDPISGHTALYWYRQSLGQGLEFLIYFQGNSAPDKSGLPSDRFSAERTGGSVSTLTIQRTQQEDSAVYLCASSFGLAGPIPYEQYFGPGTRLTVT.

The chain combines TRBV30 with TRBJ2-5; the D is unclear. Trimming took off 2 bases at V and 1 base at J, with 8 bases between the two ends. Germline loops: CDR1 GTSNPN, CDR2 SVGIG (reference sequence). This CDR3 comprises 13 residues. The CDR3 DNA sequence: TGTGCCTGGAGTCCCGCACGCCAAGAGACCCAGTACTTC. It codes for CAWSPARQETQYF.

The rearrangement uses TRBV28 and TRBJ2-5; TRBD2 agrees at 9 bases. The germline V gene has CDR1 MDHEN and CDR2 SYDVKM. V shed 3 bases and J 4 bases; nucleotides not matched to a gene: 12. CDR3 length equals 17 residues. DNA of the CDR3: TGTGCCAGCAGTTTCCTTGGGCGGGAGGGTTCAGCAGAGACCCAGTACTTC. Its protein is CASSFLGREGSAETQYF.

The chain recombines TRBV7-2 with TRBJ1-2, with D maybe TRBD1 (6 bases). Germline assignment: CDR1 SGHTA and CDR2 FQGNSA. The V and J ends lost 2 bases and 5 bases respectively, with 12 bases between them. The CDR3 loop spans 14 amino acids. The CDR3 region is CASSLLGATYGYTF. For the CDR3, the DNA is TGTGCCAGCAGCTTATTGGGGGCAACTTATGGCTACACCTTC.

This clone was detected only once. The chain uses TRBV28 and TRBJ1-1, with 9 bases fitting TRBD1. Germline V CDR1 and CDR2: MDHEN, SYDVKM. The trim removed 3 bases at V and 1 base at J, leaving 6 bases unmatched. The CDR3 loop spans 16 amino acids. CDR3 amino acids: CASSFLQGAGNTEAFF. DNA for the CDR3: TGTGCCAGCAGTTTTTTACAGGGGGCGGGGAACACTGAAGCTTTCTTT.

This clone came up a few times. CDR3 loop: CASSPHRQSYEQYF. In nucleotides, the CDR3 is TGTGCCAGCAGCCCACACAGACAGTCCTACGAGCAGTACTTC. The chain employs TRBV7-9 and TRBJ2-7, with D possibly TRBD1 on 5 matching bases. CDR3 length: 14 residues. Trimming removed 5 bases at V and 1 base at J, with 12 bases between. CDR1 and CDR2 (germline): SEHNR, FQNEAQ (reference sequence).